This TCR beta chain was recovered during a study of blood T cell repertoires in COVID-19. V was clipped by 1 base and J by 5 bases; unmatched bases: 2. This CDR3 is built from 14 residues. Per germline, CDR1 LNHDA and CDR2 SQIVND (reference sequence). Generated by immunoSEQ multiplex PCR, the TCRdb table keeps only in-frame clones and is missing some. The sample holds 150,000 to 200,000 clones, about 87% seen once. The sequenced material came from peripheral blood. This receptor was obtained from a woman in her seventies with COVID-19, enrolled during active disease. The chain employs TRBV19 and TRBJ1-5; 7 bases line up with TRBD1. CDR3 sequence: CASSIGGGDQPQHF. The CDR3 nucleotides read TGTGCCAGTAGTATAGGAGGGGGCGATCAGCCCCAGCATTTT.